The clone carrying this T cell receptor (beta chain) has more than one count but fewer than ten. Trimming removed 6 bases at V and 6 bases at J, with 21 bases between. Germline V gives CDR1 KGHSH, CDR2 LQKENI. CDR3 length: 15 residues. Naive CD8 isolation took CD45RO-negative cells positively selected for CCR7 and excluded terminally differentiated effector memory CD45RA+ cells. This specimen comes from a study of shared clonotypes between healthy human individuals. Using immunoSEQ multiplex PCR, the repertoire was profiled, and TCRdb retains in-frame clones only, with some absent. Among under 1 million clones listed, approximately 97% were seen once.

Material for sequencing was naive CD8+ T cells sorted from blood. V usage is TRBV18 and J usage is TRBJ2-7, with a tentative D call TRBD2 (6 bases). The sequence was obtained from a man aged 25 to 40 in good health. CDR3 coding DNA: TGTGCCAGCTCCTCGGAGGGTGATATACTGTCCGAGCAGTACTTC. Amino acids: CASSSEGDILSEQYF.